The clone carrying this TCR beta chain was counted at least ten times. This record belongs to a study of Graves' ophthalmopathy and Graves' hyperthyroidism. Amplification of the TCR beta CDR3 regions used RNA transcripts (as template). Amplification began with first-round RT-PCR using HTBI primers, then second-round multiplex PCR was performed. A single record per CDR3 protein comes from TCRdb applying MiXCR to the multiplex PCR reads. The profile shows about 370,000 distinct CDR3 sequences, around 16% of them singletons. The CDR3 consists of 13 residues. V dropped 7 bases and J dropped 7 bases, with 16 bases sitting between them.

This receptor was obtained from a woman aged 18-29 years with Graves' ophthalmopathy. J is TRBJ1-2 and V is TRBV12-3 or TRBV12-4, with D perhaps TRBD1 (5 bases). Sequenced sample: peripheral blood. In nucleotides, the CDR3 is TGTGCCAGCACTACGGGAAGGGGAAGTGGCTACACCTTC. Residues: CASTTGRGSGYTF.